This TCR beta chain was captured by sequencing in a study of cytomegalovirus exposure and HLA in healthy donors. Primers: 60 Vbeta forward and 13 Jbeta reverse. The protocol was immunoSEQ multiplex PCR, while the TCRdb copy is restricted to in-frame clones and leaves out a portion. The sample consists of a few hundred thousand clones, roughly four fifths of them appearing once. Sample: PBMCs. This clonotype was obtained from a girl aged 2-10 years in good health and CMV-seronegative.

The CDR3: CASSARIAPTYEQYF. The CDR3 DNA sequence: TGTGCCAGCAGCGCGCGGATCGCCCCTACCTACGAGCAGTACTTC. This sequence joins TRBV7-6 and TRBJ2-7; D uncertain. The CDR3 length is 15 residues. V gave up 5 bases and J gave up 2 bases, with 16 bases separating them. Germline V gives CDR1 SGHVS, CDR2 FNYEAQ.